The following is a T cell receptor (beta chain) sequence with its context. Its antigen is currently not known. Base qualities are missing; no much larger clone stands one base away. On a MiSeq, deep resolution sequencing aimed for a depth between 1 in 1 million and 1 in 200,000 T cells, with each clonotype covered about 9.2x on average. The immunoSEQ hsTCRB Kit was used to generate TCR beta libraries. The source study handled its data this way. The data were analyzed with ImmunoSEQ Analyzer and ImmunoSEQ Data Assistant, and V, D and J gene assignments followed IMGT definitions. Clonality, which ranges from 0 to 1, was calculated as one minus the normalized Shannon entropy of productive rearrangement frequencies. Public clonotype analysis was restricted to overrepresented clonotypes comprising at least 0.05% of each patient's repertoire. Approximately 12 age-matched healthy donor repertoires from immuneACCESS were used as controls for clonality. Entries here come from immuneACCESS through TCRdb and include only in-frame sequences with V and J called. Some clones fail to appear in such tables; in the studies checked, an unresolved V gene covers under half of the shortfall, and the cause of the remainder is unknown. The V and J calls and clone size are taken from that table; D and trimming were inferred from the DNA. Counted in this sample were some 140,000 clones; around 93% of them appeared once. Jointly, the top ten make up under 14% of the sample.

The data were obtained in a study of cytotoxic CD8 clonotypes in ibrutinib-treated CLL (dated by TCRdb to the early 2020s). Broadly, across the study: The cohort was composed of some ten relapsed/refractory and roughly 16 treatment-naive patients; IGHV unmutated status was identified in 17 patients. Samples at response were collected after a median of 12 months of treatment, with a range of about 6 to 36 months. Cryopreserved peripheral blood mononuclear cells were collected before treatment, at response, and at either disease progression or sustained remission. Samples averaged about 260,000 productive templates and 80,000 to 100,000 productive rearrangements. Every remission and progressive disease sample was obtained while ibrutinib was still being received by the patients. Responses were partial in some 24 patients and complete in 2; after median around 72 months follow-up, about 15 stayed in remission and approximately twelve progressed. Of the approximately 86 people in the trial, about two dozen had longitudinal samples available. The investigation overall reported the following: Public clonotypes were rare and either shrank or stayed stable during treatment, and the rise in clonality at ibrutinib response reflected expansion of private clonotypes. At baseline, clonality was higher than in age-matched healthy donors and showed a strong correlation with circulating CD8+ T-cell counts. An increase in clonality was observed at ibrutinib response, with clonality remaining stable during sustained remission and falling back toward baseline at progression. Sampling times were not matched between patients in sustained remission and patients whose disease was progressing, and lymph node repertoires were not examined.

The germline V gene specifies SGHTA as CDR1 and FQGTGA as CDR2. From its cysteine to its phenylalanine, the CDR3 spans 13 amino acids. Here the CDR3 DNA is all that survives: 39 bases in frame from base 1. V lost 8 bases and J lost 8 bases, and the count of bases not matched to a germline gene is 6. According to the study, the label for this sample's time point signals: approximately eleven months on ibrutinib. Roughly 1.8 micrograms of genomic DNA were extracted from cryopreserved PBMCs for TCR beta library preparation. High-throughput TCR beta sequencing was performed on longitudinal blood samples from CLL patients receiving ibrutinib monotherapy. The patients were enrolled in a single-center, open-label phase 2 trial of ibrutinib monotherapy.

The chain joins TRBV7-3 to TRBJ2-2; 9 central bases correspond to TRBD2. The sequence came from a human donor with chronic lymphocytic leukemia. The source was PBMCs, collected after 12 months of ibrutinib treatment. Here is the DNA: TGTGCCAGCGGGGCTAGCGGGACTGGGGAGCTGTTTTTT. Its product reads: CASGASGTGELFF. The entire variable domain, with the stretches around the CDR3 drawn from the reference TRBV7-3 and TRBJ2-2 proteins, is GAGVSQTPSNKVTEKGKYVELRCDPISGHTALYWYRQSLGQGPEFLIYFQGTGAADDSGLPNDRFFAVRPEGSVSTLKIQRTERGDSAVYLCASGASGTGELFFGEGSRLTVL.